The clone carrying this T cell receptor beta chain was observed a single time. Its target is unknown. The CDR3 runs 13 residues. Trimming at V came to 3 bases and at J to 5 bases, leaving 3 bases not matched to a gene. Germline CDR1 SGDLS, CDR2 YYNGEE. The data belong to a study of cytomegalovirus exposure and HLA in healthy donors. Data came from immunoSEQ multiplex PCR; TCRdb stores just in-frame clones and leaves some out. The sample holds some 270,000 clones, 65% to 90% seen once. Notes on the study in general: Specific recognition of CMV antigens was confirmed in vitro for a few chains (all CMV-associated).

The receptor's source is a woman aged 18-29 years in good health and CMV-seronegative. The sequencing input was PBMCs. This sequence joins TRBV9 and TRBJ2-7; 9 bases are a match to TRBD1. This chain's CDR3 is CASSAGQGNEQYF. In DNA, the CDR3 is TGTGCCAGCAGCGCCGGACAGGGGAACGAGCAGTACTTC. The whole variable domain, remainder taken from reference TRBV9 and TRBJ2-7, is DSGVTQTPKHLITATGQRVTLRCSPRSGDLSVYWYQQSLDQGLQFLIQYYNGEERAKGNILERFSAQQFPDLHSELNLSSLELGDSALYFCASSAGQGNEQYFGPGTRLTVT.